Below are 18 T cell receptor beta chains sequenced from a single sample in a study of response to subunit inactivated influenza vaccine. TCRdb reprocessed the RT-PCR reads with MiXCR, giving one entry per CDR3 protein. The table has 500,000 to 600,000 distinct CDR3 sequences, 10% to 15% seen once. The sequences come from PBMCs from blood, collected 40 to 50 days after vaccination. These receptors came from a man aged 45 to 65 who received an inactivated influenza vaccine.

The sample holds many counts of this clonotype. The CDR3 DNA follows: TGTGCCAGCAGTTTGTCCAGGGGGACTCTTGGGGGGACCCAGTACTTC. Amino acids: CASSLSRGTLGGTQYF. The V call is TRBV7-2, the J call TRBJ2-5; possible D gene TRBD1, 7 bases. The germline CDR1 and CDR2 sequences are SGHTA and FQGNSA. CDR3 length equals 16 residues. V lost 6 bases and J 7 bases, leaving 24 bases between the germline ends.

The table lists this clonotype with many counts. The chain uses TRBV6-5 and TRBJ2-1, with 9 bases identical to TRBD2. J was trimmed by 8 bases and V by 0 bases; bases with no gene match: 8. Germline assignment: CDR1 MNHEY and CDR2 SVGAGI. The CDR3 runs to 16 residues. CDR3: CASSYSMRGGPDEQFF. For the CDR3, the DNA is TGTGCCAGCAGTTACTCGATGCGGGGGGGTCCCGATGAGCAGTTCTTC.

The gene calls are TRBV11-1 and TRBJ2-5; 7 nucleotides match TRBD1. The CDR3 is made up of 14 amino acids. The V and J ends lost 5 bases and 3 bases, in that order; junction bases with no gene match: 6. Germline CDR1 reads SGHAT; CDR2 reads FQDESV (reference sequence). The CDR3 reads CASSPSGTEETQYF. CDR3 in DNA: TGTGCCAGCAGCCCGTCCGGGACAGAAGAGACCCAGTACTTC.

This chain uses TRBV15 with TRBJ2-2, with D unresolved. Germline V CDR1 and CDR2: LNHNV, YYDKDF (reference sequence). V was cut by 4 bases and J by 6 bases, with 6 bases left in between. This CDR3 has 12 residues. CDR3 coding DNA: TGTGCCACCAGCAAGGGTGCCGGGGAGCTGTTTTTT. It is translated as CATSKGAGELFF.

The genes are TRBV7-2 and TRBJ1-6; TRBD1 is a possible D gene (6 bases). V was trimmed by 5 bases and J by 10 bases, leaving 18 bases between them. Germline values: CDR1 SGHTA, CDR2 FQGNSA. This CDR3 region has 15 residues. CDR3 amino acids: CASSPAIWGQSPLHF. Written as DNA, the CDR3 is TGTGCCAGCAGCCCCGCGATATGGGGGCAGTCACCCCTCCACTTT.

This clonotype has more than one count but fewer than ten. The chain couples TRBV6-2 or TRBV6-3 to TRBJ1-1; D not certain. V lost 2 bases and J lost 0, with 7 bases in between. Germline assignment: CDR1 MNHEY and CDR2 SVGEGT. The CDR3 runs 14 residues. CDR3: CASSYLAVNTEAFF. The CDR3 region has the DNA TGTGCCAGCAGTTACCTGGCGGTGAACACTGAAGCTTTCTTT.

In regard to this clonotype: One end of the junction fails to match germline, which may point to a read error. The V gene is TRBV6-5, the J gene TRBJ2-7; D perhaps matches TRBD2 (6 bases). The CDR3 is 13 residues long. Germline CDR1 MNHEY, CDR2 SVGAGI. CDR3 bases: TGTGCCAGCAGTTACCCCGGGCGGGGCGAGCACTACTTC. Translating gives CASSYPGRGEHYF.

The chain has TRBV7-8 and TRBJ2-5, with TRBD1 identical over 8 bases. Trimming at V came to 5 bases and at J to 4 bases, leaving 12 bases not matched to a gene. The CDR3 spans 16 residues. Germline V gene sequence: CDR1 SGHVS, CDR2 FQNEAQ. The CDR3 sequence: CASSKNSWDRRETQYF. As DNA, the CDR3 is TGTGCCAGCAGCAAGAACTCATGGGACAGGAGAGAGACCCAGTACTTC.

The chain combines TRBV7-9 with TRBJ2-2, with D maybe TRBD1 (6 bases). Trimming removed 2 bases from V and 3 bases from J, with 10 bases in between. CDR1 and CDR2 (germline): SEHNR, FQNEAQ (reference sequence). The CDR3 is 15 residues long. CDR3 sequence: CASSLPTGHTGELFF. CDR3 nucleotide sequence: TGTGCCAGCAGCTTACCCACAGGGCACACCGGGGAGCTGTTTTTT.

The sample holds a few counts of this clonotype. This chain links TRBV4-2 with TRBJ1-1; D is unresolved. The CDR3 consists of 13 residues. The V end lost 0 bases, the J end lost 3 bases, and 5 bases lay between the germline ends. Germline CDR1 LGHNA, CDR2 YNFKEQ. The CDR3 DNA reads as TGTGCCAGCAGCCAAGAGTGGGACACTGAAGCTTTCTTT. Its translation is CASSQEWDTEAFF.

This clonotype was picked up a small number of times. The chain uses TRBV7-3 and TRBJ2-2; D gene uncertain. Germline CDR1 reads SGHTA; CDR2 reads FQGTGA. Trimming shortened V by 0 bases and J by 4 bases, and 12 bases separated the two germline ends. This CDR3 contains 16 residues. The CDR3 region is CASSLTPMRFTGELFF. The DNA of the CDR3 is TGTGCCAGCAGCTTAACCCCCATGCGGTTCACCGGGGAGCTGTTTTTT.

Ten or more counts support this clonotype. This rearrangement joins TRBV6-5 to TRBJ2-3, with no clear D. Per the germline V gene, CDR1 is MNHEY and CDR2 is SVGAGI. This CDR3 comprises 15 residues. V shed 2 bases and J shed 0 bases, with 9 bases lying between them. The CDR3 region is CASSYDRPSTDTQYF. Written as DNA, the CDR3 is TGTGCCAGCAGTTACGATAGGCCTAGCACAGATACGCAGTATTTT.

This CDR3 is CASSNSGSYYNEQFF. The CDR3 DNA is TGTGCCAGCAGCAATAGCGGGAGTTACTACAATGAGCAGTTCTTC. The chain recombines TRBV7-3 with TRBJ2-1; 9 positions match TRBD2. This CDR3 is built from 15 residues. CDR1 is SGHTA and CDR2 is FQGTGA in the germline V gene. V dropped 5 bases and J dropped 3; count of bases not matched to a gene: 5.

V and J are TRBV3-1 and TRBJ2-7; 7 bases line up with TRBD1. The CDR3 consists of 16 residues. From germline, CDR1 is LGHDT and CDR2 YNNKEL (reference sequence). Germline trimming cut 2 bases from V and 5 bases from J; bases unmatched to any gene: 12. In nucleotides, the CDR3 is TGTGCCAGCAGCCAAATGGGACAGTTAGGGGTTCACGAGCAGTACTTC. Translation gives CASSQMGQLGVHEQYF.

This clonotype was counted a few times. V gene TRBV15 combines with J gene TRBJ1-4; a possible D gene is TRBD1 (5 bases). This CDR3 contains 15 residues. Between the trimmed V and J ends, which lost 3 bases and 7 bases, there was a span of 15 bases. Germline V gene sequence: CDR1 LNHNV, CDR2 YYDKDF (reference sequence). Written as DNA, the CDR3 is TGTGCCACCAGCAGCCGACAACCGAGGGGTGAAAAACTGTTTTTT. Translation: CATSSRQPRGEKLFF. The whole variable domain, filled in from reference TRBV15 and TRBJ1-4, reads DAMVIQNPRYQVTQFGKPVTLSCSQTLNHNVMYWYQQKSSQAPKLLFHYYDKDFNNEADTPDNFQSRRPNTSFCFLDIRSPGLGDTAMYLCATSSRQPRGEKLFFGSGTQLSVL.

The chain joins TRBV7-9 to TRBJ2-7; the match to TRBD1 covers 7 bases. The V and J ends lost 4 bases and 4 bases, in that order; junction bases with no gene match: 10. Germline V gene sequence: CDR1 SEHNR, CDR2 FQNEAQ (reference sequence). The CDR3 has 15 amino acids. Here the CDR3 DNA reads TGTGCCAGCAGCTCCTTAGGGGGCCTCGGTTACGAGCAGTACTTC. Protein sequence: CASSSLGGLGYEQYF.

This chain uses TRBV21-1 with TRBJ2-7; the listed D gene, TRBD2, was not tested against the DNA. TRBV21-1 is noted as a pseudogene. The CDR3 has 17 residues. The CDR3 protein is CASSKSGCGRARNEQYF. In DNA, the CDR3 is TGTGCCAGCAGCAAAAGTGGGTGCGGGAGGGCTCGGAACGAGCAGTACTTC.

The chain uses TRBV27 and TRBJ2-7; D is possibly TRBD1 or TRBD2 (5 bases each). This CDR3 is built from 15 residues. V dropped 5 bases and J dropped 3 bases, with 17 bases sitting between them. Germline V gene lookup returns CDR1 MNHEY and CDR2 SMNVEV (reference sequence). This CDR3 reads CASSPNRGGRYEQYF. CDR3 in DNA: TGTGCCAGCAGTCCCAACCGGGGCGGTCGCTACGAGCAGTACTTC.